The next 16 T cell receptor beta chains were all read from a single sample in a study of blood T cell repertoires in COVID-19. Clones were sequenced by immunoSEQ multiplex PCR, and TCRdb holds only the in-frame ones, with some missing. The profile shows around 270,000 clones, around 87% of them singletons. The sequenced sample was peripheral blood. These receptors were collected from a woman aged 55 to 70 with COVID-19, enrolled during active disease.

V and J are TRBV10-3 and TRBJ2-1; the D is unclear. V lost 3 bases, J lost 5 bases, and 5 bases lay in between. Germline loops: CDR1 ENHRY, CDR2 SYGVKD. This CDR3 has 12 residues. The CDR3 protein is CAISDRDNEQFF. In DNA, the CDR3 is TGTGCCATCAGTGATCGCGACAATGAGCAGTTCTTC.

As to this clone: Other DNA sequences in this sample translate to the same CDR3. V gene TRBV11-2 combines with J gene TRBJ1-5; TRBD1 might be the D (5 bases). V was cut by 1 base and J by 4 bases, with 8 bases left in between. Germline CDR1 and CDR2: SGHAT and FQNNGV. CDR3 size: 14 residues. The CDR3 loop is CASSLGGGNQPQHF. As DNA, the CDR3 is TGTGCCAGCAGCTTAGGGGGGGGGAATCAGCCCCAGCATTTT.

The chain links TRBV24-1 to TRBJ2-1, with 9 bases aligning to TRBD2. The CDR3 is 16 residues long. V lost 3 bases, J lost 7 bases, and 9 bases stayed unmatched. Germline values: CDR1 KGHDR, CDR2 SFDVKD. The CDR3 sequence is CATSDPVAGVKNEQFF. As DNA, the CDR3 is TGTGCCACCAGTGATCCTGTAGCGGGAGTTAAGAATGAGCAGTTCTTC.

The chain has TRBV3-1 (or the pseudogene TRBV3-2) and TRBJ2-7; TRBD2 is a possible D gene (5 bases). Deletions cut 6 bases from V and 5 bases from J, with 8 bases between. The CDR3 totals 11 residues. Looked up from germline, CDR1 is LGHDT and CDR2 is YNNKEL (reference sequence). Written as DNA, the CDR3 is TGTGCCAGCAGGAGCGGTCACGAGCAGTACTTC. Its translation: CASRSGHEQYF.

This clone was seen a single time. The rearrangement links TRBV12-3 or TRBV12-4 to TRBJ1-5, with D unclear. The CDR3 totals 13 residues. V lost 6 bases to trimming and J lost 11 bases, with 17 bases between them. In DNA, the CDR3 is TGTGCCAGCAGCCTCAGACCGGAGATGGCCCAGCATTTT. Protein product: CASSLRPEMAQHF.

For the CDR3, the DNA is TGTGCCAGCAGGCAGGAAACAGGGGGGTCTGGCTACACCTTC. This codes for CASRQETGGSGYTF. V is TRBV28 and J is TRBJ1-2; 8 bases align to TRBD1. CDR3 length: 14 amino acids. With 6 bases clipped from V and 7 bases from J, the junction kept 10 bases outside the gene matches. The germline V gene has CDR1 MDHEN and CDR2 SYDVKM.

V gene TRBV29-1 combines with J gene TRBJ2-3; no firm D call. V gave up 3 bases and J gave up 6 bases, with 13 bases separating them. Germline V CDR1 and CDR2: SQVTM, ANQGSEA. There are 13 residues in the CDR3. The CDR3 nucleotides are TGCAGCGTTGACCGGAGTTCAAGCGATACGCAGTATTTT. It codes for CSVDRSSSDTQYF.

This chain joins TRBV7-3 and TRBJ2-5, with 8 bases lining up with TRBD2. Trimming at V came to 5 bases and at J to 5 bases, leaving 7 bases not matched to a gene. The germline gives CDR1 SGHTA, CDR2 FQGTGA. The CDR3 totals 14 residues. The CDR3 DNA reads as TGTGCCAGCAGCCCGGGGGGGGGCCGGGAGACCCAGTACTTC. Residues: CASSPGGGRETQYF. The entire variable domain, with the rest obtained from reference TRBV7-3 and TRBJ2-5, is as follows: GAGVSQTPSNKVTEKGKYVELRCDPISGHTALYWYRQSLGQGPEFLIYFQGTGAADDSGLPNDRFFAVRPEGSVSTLKIQRTERGDSAVYLCASSPGGGRETQYFGPGTRLLVL.

This chain connects TRBV19 to TRBJ2-7; D ambiguous. V shed 3 bases and J shed 2 bases, with 11 bases lying between them. The germline CDR1 and CDR2 sequences are LNHDA and SQIVND (reference sequence). The CDR3 loop spans 14 amino acids. The CDR3 is CASSIGDGTYEQYF. Here the CDR3 DNA reads TGTGCCAGTAGTATCGGAGACGGCACCTACGAGCAGTACTTC.

The chain is built from TRBV27 and TRBJ1-5; 11 positions match TRBD1. CDR3 length: 15 residues. V lost 6 bases, J lost 6 bases, and 7 bases stayed unmatched. The germline CDR1 and CDR2 sequences are MNHEY and SMNVEV (reference sequence). CDR3 amino acids: CASRGQGARGQPQHF. In nucleotides, the CDR3 is TGTGCCAGCAGAGGACAGGGGGCGCGGGGTCAGCCCCAGCATTTT.

The chain recombines TRBV2 with TRBJ2-6; D is uncertain. CDR3 length: 12 residues. Germline V gene sequence: CDR1 SNHLY, CDR2 FYNNEI. The germline V and J ends were trimmed by 8 bases and 2 bases, with 4 bases remaining between them. The CDR3 reads CASAPGANVLTF. The CDR3 DNA is TGTGCCAGCGCGCCTGGGGCCAACGTCCTGACTTTC.

This chain uses TRBV4-2 with TRBJ1-5; D remains ambiguous. CDR1 is LGHNA, CDR2 YNFKEQ, per germline. The CDR3 is made up of 15 amino acids. Trimming pared 4 bases from V and 0 bases from J, leaving 10 bases between. CDR3 in DNA: TGTGCCAGCAGCCCCTCGGGGAATAGCAATCAGCCCCAGCATTTT. Translating it yields CASSPSGNSNQPQHF.

This rearrangement joins TRBV28 to TRBJ1-5, with D possibly being TRBD1 (6 bases). V was trimmed by 3 bases and J by 3 bases, leaving 9 bases between them. Germline assignment: CDR1 MDHEN and CDR2 SYDVKM. The CDR3 sequence is 14 residues long. CDR3 amino acids: CASSFYRDNQPQHF. The CDR3 bases are TGTGCCAGCAGTTTCTACAGGGACAATCAGCCCCAGCATTTT.

For this clone: A read error may account for a junction end that differs from germline. This sequence joins TRBV27 and TRBJ2-1; unclear D gene. Germline CDR1 reads MNHEY; CDR2 reads SMNVEV (reference sequence). CDR3 size: 11 residues. The CDR3: CASSDYSEQFF. CDR3 coding DNA: TGTGCCAGCAGCGATTACAGTGAGCAGTTCTTC.

The chain has TRBV7-6 and TRBJ1-1; the D gene is possibly TRBD1 (5 bases). The CDR3 loop spans 13 amino acids. The V gene lost 1 base and the J gene lost 5 bases, with 8 bases spanning the gap. Germline V gene sequence: CDR1 SGHVS, CDR2 FNYEAQ. The CDR3: CASSLGGVTEAFF. The DNA for the CDR3 is TGTGCCAGCAGCTTAGGGGGCGTTACTGAAGCTTTCTTT.

The chain recombines TRBV11-2 with TRBJ1-2; D not resolved. The V gene's germline CDR1 is SGHAT and CDR2 FQNNGV. This CDR3 has 15 residues. Trimming removed 2 bases at V and 2 bases at J, with 12 bases between. CDR3 in amino acids: CASSLFGRGNYGYTF. CDR3 bases: TGTGCCAGCAGCTTATTTGGCAGAGGCAACTATGGCTACACCTTC.